The source of this T cell receptor beta chain is a study of blood T cell repertoires in COVID-19. Across the whole study: Nucleic acid was either cDNA or gDNA, and it came from T cells, B-cell-depleted T cells, or PBMCs.

This table comes from immunoSEQ multiplex PCR, and its TCRdb copy is limited to in-frame clones, with some not included. The data show about 39,000 clones, with 79% seen just once and 23% held by the top ten. The receptor's source is a man between 65 and 85 years old with acute or convalescent COVID-19. The specimen was peripheral blood.

The CDR3 loop is CASSLTGEKLFF. In nucleotides, the CDR3 is TGTGCCAGCAGTTTGACAGGGGAAAAACTGTTTTTT. This chain uses TRBV27 with TRBJ1-4, with 7 bases lining up with TRBD1. Germline V CDR1 and CDR2: MNHEY, SMNVEV (reference sequence). Trimming removed 3 bases from V and 8 bases from J; junction bases left unmatched: 0. This CDR3 is 12 amino acids long.